What follows is one T cell receptor (beta chain) and its context. This sample is part of a study of control samples from healthy donors and cancer patients. Sequencing used immunoSEQ multiplex PCR; TCRdb keeps in-frame clones, though not all of them. The table includes over 150,000 clones, 96% detected once. In germline, CDR1 is MDHEN, CDR2 SYDVKM. This CDR3 is built from 15 residues. The V and J ends lost 2 bases and 2 bases respectively, with 12 bases between them. This clonotype was sampled from a young woman in good health. The V call is TRBV28, the J call TRBJ1-2, with D possibly being TRBD1 (5 bases). The specimen sequenced was blood. In nucleotides, the CDR3 is TGTGCCAGCAGTTTAACTAGTGGGGGGAACTATGGCTACACCTTC. Its translation: CASSLTSGGNYGYTF.